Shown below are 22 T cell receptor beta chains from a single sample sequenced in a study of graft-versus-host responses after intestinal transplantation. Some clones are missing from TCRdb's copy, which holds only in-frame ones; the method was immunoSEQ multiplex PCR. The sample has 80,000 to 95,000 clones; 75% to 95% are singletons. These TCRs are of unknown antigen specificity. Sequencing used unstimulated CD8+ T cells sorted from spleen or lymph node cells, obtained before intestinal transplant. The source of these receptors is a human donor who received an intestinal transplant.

The CDR3 protein is CASSLSASGYNEQFF. CDR3 sequence (DNA): TGTGCCAGCAGCTTATCGGCTAGCGGATACAATGAGCAGTTCTTC. The chain uses TRBV7-6 and TRBJ2-1; 7 nucleotides agree with TRBD2. The trim removed 2 bases at V and 4 bases at J, leaving 5 bases unmatched. CDR1 SGHVS and CDR2 FNYEAQ come from the germline V gene. This CDR3 spans 15 amino acids. Full variable domain (remainder filled in from reference TRBV7-6 and TRBJ2-1): GAGVSQSPRYKVTKRGQDVALRCDPISGHVSLYWYRQALGQGPEFLTYFNYEAQQDKSGLPNDRFSAERPEGSISTLTIQRTEQRDSAMYRCASSLSASGYNEQFFGPGTRLTVL.

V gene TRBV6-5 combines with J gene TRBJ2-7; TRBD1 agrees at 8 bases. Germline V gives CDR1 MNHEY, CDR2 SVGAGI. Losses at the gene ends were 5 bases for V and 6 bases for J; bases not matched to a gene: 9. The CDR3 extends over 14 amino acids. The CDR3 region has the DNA TGTGCCAGCAGTCACGGGACAGGAGGGTTCGAGCAGTACTTC. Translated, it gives CASSHGTGGFEQYF.

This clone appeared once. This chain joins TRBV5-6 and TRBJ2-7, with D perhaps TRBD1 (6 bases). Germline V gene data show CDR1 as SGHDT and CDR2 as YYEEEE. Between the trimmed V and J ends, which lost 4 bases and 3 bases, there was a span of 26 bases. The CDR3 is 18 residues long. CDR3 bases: TGTGCCAGCAGCCTCCATCATCGGGCGTTAGGGGGAGACTACGAGCAGTACTTC. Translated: CASSLHHRALGGDYEQYF.

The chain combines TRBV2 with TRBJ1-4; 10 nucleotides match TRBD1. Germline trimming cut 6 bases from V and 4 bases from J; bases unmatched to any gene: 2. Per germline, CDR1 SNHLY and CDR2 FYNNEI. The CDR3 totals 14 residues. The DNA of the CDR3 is TGTGCCAGCAGCGGACAGGGGGGTAATGAAAAACTGTTTTTT. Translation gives CASSGQGGNEKLFF.

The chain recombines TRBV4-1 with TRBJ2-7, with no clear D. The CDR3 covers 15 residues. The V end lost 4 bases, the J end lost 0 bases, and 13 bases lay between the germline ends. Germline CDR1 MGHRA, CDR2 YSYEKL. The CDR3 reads CASSRNVGVSYEQYF. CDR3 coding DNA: TGCGCCAGCAGCCGAAACGTCGGTGTCTCCTACGAGCAGTACTTC.

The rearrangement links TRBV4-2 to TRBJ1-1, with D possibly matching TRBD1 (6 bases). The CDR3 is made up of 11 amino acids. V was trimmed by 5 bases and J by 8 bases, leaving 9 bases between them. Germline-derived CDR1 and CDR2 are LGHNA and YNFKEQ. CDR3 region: CASSYQGEAFF. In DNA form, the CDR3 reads TGTGCCAGCAGCTACCAGGGGGAAGCTTTCTTT.

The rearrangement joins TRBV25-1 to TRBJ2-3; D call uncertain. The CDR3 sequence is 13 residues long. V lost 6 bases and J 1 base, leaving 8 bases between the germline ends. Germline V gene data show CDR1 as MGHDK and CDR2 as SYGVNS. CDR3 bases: TGTGCCAGCAGGGTAAGAGGCACAGATACGCAGTATTTT. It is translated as CASRVRGTDTQYF.

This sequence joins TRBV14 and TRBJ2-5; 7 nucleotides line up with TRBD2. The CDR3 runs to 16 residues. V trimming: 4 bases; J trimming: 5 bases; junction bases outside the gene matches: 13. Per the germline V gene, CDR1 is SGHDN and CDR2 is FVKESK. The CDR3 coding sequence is TGTGCCAGCAGCCGGGCCAGGGTCTCCGGGAGGGAGACCCAGTACTTC. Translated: CASSRARVSGRETQYF.

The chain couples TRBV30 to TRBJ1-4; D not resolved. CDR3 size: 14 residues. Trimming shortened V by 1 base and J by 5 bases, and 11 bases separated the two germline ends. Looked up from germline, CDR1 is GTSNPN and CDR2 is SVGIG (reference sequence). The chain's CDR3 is CAWSEVPFNEKLFF. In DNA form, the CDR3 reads TGTGCCTGGAGTGAAGTTCCTTTCAATGAAAAACTGTTTTTT.

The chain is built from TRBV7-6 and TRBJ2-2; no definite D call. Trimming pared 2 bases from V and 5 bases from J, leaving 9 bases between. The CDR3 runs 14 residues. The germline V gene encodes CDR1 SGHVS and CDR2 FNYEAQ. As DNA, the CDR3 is TGTGCCAGCAGCTTAAGAGGTTGGACCGGGGAGCTGTTTTTT. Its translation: CASSLRGWTGELFF.

CDR3 nucleotides: TGTGCCTGGATAGCGGAACCGAACACCGGGGAGCTGTTTTTT. Translation gives CAWIAEPNTGELFF. The chain recombines TRBV30 with TRBJ2-2; D is perhaps TRBD2 (6 bases). The CDR3 runs 14 residues. V lost 4 bases and J 0 bases, leaving 9 bases between the germline ends. Germline CDR1 and CDR2: GTSNPN and SVGIG (reference sequence).

CDR3 sequence: CASSDFSGRVTDTQYF. In nucleotides, the CDR3 is TGTGCCAGCAGTGATTTTTCGGGTCGTGTCACAGATACGCAGTATTTT. This chain connects TRBV6-1 to TRBJ2-3, with no clear D. This CDR3 spans 16 amino acids. V was cut by 3 bases and J by 2 bases, with 15 bases left in between. Germline CDR1 MNHNS, CDR2 SASEGT.

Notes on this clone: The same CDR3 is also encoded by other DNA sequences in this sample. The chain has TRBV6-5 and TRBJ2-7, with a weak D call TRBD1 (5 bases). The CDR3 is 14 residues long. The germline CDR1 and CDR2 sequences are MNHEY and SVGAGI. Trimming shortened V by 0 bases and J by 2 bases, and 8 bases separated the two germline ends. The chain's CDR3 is CASSYSGATYEQYF. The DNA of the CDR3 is TGTGCCAGCAGTTACTCAGGGGCGACCTACGAGCAGTACTTC.

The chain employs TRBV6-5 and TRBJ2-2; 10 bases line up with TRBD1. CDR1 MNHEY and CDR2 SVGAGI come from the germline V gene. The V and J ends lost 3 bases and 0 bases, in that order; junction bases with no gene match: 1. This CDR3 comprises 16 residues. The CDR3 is CASSYGQGANTGELFF. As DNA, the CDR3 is TGTGCCAGCAGTTATGGACAGGGGGCGAACACCGGGGAGCTGTTTTTT.

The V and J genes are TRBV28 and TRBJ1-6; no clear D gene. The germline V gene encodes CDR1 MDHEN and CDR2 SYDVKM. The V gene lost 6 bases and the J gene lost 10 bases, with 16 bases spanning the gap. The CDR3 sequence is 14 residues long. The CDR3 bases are TGTGCCAGCAGCGAGACGGGAGGAGGGTCACCCCTCCACTTT. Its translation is CASSETGGGSPLHF.

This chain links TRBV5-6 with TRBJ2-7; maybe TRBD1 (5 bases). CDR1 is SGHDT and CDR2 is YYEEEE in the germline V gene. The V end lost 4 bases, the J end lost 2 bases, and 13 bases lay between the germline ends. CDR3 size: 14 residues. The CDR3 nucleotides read TGTGCCAGCAGCCTTAAGGACAATGCCTACGAGCAGTACTTC. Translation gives CASSLKDNAYEQYF.

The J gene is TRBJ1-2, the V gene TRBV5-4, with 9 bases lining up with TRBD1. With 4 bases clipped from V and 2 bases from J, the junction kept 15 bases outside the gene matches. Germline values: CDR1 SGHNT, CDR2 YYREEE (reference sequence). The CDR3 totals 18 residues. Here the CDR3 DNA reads TGTGCCAGCAGCGCCCAGAGCCGGGACAGGGCGGAGAACTATGGCTACACCTTC. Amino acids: CASSAQSRDRAENYGYTF.

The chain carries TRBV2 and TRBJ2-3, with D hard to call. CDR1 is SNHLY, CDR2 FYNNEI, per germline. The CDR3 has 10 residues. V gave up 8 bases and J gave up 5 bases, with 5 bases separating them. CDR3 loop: CASAEDTQYF. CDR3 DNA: TGTGCCAGCGCAGAAGATACGCAGTATTTT.

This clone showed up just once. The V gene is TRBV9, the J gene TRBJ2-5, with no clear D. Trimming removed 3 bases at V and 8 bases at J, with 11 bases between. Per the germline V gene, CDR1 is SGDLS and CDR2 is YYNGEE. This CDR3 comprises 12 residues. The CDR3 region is CASSAISGTQYF. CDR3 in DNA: TGTGCCAGCAGCGCGATCAGTGGAACCCAGTACTTC.

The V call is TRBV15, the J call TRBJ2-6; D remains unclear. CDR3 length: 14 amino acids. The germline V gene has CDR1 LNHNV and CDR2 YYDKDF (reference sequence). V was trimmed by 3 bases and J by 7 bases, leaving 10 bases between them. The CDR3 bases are TGTGCCACCAGCAGTGGTGTGGGAGCCAACGTCCTGACTTTC. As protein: CATSSGVGANVLTF.

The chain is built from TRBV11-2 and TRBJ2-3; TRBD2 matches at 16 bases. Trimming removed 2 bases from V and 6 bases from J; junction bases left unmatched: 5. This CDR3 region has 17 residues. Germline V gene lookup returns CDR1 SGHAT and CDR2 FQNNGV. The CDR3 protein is CASSLWGLAGGTDTQYF. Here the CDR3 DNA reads TGTGCCAGCAGCTTATGGGGACTAGCGGGAGGGACGGATACGCAGTATTTT.

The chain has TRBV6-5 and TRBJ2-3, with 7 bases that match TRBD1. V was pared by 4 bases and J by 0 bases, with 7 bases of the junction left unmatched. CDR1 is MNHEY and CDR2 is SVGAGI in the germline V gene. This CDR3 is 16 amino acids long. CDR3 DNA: TGTGCCAGCAGTTCAGTCGACAGGGCTAGCACAGATACGCAGTATTTT. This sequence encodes CASSSVDRASTDTQYF.